A single sample is the source of the 20 T cell receptor beta chains below, sequenced in a study of T cells in tuberculosis. The data were produced by immunoSEQ multiplex PCR, yet TCRdb's version contains in-frame clones alone and is incomplete. Here the sample spans 23,000 or so clones, around 95% being singletons. The sample consisted of PBMCs. These receptors all stem from a donor aged 10 to 29 with latent tuberculosis or without tuberculosis infection.

The V call is TRBV5-1, the J call TRBJ2-1; 11 positions agree with TRBD2. From germline, CDR1 is SGHRS and CDR2 YFSETQ. CDR3 length: 15 residues. With V trimmed by 5 bases and J by 2 bases, 3 bases remained unmatched. The CDR3 loop reads CASRLAGGTYNEQFF. DNA for the CDR3: TGCGCCAGCAGGTTAGCGGGGGGGACCTACAATGAGCAGTTCTTC. The full variable domain, completed using reference TRBV5-1 and TRBJ2-1, is KAGVTQTPRYLIKTRGQQVTLSCSPISGHRSVSWYQQTPGQGLQFLFEYFSETQRNKGNFPGRFSGRQFSNSRSEMNVSTLELGDSALYLCASRLAGGTYNEQFFGPGTRLTVL.

This rearrangement joins TRBV5-4 to TRBJ1-2; TRBD1 matches 7 bases. The V segment lost 2 bases and the J segment 5 bases; nucleotides outside the gene matches: 9. The CDR3 is made up of 15 amino acids. The V gene's germline CDR1 is SGHNT and CDR2 YYREEE (reference sequence). The CDR3 loop reads CASSFPGQAGYGYTF. CDR3 nucleotide sequence: TGTGCCAGCAGCTTCCCTGGACAGGCGGGGTATGGCTACACCTTC.

The chain couples TRBV5-6 to TRBJ2-4; TRBD1 is a possible D gene (6 bases). This CDR3 is built from 15 residues. Germline lookup yields CDR1 SGHDT and CDR2 YYEEEE. Trimming stripped 5 bases from V and 0 bases from J, with 12 bases between. CDR3 region: CASRPSGVAKNIQYF. DNA for the CDR3: TGTGCCAGCAGGCCATCAGGGGTAGCCAAAAACATTCAGTACTTC.

The chain couples TRBV5-6 to TRBJ2-5; D gene unclear. V lost 3 bases and J 5 bases, leaving 8 bases between the germline ends. This CDR3 region has 12 residues. Germline CDR1 and CDR2: SGHDT and YYEEEE. The CDR3 nucleotides read TGTGCCAGCAGCTCCCCCCGGGAGACCCAGTACTTC. Its translation: CASSSPRETQYF.

The genes are TRBV11-2 and TRBJ1-1; D unresolved. V gave up 0 bases and J gave up 11 bases, with 19 bases separating them. Germline-derived CDR1 and CDR2 are SGHAT and FQNNGV. The CDR3 has 15 residues. The CDR3 loop is CASSLDGGQILKAFF. As DNA, the CDR3 is TGTGCCAGCAGCTTAGATGGAGGCCAGATTTTGAAGGCTTTCTTT.

The genes are TRBV7-9 and TRBJ2-5; no firm D call. The germline CDR1 and CDR2 sequences are SEHNR and FQNEAQ (reference sequence). V shed 0 bases and J shed 2 bases, with 7 bases lying between them. This CDR3 has 14 residues. This CDR3 is CASSLARVQETQYF. CDR3 nucleotide sequence: TGTGCCAGCAGCTTAGCTCGGGTACAAGAGACCCAGTACTTC.

This clone appeared once. This chain uses TRBV30 with TRBJ1-5; 7 nucleotides line up with TRBD1. The germline V gene has CDR1 GTSNPN and CDR2 SVGIG (reference sequence). This CDR3 has 16 residues. V was pared by 1 base and J by 4 bases, with 10 bases of the junction left unmatched. This CDR3 reads CAWSARQGGKNQPQHF. DNA of the CDR3: TGTGCCTGGAGTGCCCGACAGGGTGGCAAGAATCAGCCCCAGCATTTT.

V usage is TRBV2 and J usage is TRBJ2-2; 8 bases are shared with TRBD1. The CDR3 has 15 amino acids. V dropped 4 bases and J dropped 5; count of bases not matched to a gene: 6. CDR1 is SNHLY and CDR2 is FYNNEI in the germline V gene. The CDR3 region is CASSGAGGRTGELFF. Written as DNA, the CDR3 is TGTGCCAGCAGTGGGGCAGGGGGCAGGACCGGGGAGCTGTTTTTT.

This sequence joins TRBV6-5 and TRBJ1-2; the D is unclear. V was cut by 0 bases and J by 0 bases, with 5 bases left in between. The CDR3 has 14 residues. Germline CDR1 and CDR2: MNHEY and SVGAGI. The CDR3 sequence is CASSYSQANYGYTF. Written as DNA, the CDR3 is TGTGCCAGCAGTTACTCTCAGGCTAACTATGGCTACACCTTC.

V and J are TRBV5-1 and TRBJ1-1, with D perhaps matching TRBD1 (6 bases). V gave up 4 bases and J gave up 3 bases, with 16 bases separating them. The CDR3 has 15 amino acids. Germline V gives CDR1 SGHRS, CDR2 YFSETQ. In nucleotides, the CDR3 is TGCGCCAGCAGCGCGGGCGGGGGGCGCCACACTGAAGCTTTCTTT. It is translated as CASSAGGGRHTEAFF.

The chain couples TRBV27 to TRBJ2-2; D gene unclear. The CDR3 is 17 residues long. Germline CDR1 MNHEY, CDR2 SMNVEV (reference sequence). Trimming shortened V by 6 bases and J by 0 bases, and 17 bases separated the two germline ends. CDR3 DNA sequence: TGTGCCAGCAGAACCGGCCCAGCGACGGCGAACACCGGGGAGCTGTTTTTT. It specifies CASRTGPATANTGELFF.

The rearrangement links TRBV25-1 to TRBJ1-4; D not certain. Germline loops: CDR1 MGHDK, CDR2 SYGVNS. The CDR3 loop spans 16 amino acids. Trimming took off 4 bases at V and 8 bases at J, with 20 bases between the two ends. The CDR3 sequence: CASSGIGVVGGEKLFF. DNA for the CDR3: TGTGCCAGCAGTGGAATCGGGGTTGTTGGAGGAGAAAAACTGTTTTTT.

The chain carries TRBV4-1 and TRBJ1-1; D remains unclear. The V end was cut by 1 base, the J end by 4 bases, with 10 bases between. Germline CDR1 is MGHRA and CDR2 is YSYEKL. This CDR3 comprises 14 residues. The CDR3 sequence is CASSQVLVSTEAFF. The CDR3 DNA sequence: TGCGCCAGCAGCCAAGTTTTGGTGAGCACTGAAGCTTTCTTT.

V usage is TRBV5-1 and J usage is TRBJ2-3, with a tentative D call TRBD1 (5 bases). CDR3 size: 17 residues. V lost 3 bases and J lost 2, with 19 bases in between. Germline lookup yields CDR1 SGHRS and CDR2 YFSETQ. The CDR3 spells CASSSLRLGQNTDTQYF. DNA for the CDR3: TGCGCCAGCAGCTCCTTACGCCTAGGACAAAACACAGATACGCAGTATTTT.

The J gene is TRBJ2-1, the V gene TRBV19; a weak D match, TRBD1 (5 bases). The CDR3 totals 16 residues. Trimming pared 3 bases from V and 1 base from J, leaving 13 bases between. Germline V gene data show CDR1 as LNHDA and CDR2 as SQIVND (reference sequence). The CDR3 DNA follows: TGTGCCAGTAGTATCTCTGCCAGGGATTCCTACAATGAGCAGTTCTTC. It codes for CASSISARDSYNEQFF.

V is TRBV5-1 and J is TRBJ1-2; D may be TRBD1 (5 bases). CDR3 length equals 12 residues. Germline V gene data show CDR1 as SGHRS and CDR2 as YFSETQ. Trimming took 4 bases from V and 7 from J, leaving 11 bases between them. CDR3 sequence (DNA): TGCGCCAGCAGCCTCGATAGGGGTGGCTACACCTTC. This translates into CASSLDRGGYTF.

The chain couples TRBV5-1 to TRBJ2-4; 8 positions match TRBD1. The CDR3 contains 12 residues. The germline V gene has CDR1 SGHRS and CDR2 YFSETQ. The ends lost 4 bases at V and 6 bases at J; junction bases unmatched: 0. The CDR3 protein is CASSTGGNIQYF. For the CDR3, the DNA is TGCGCCAGCAGCACAGGGGGAAACATTCAGTACTTC.

This clone was observed once. This chain joins TRBV30 and TRBJ1-1; 9 nucleotides match TRBD1. With 2 bases clipped from V and 2 bases from J, the junction kept 9 bases outside the gene matches. The germline gives CDR1 GTSNPN, CDR2 SVGIG (reference sequence). The CDR3 covers 16 residues. The CDR3 sequence: CAWSPRTGVSNTEAFF. The CDR3 DNA sequence: TGTGCCTGGAGTCCCCGGACAGGGGTTTCCAACACTGAAGCTTTCTTT.

The chain uses TRBV2 and TRBJ1-6; D remains ambiguous. Between the trimmed V and J ends, which lost 7 bases and 10 bases, there was a span of 20 bases. This CDR3 is 15 amino acids long. CDR1 is SNHLY, CDR2 FYNNEI, per germline. The CDR3 DNA follows: TGTGCCAGCAACCGACCGGAAGACTTAGCCTCACCCCTCCACTTT. It encodes CASNRPEDLASPLHF.

The rearrangement joins TRBV5-6 to TRBJ2-6, with 12 positions matching TRBD1. V lost 4 bases to trimming and J lost 4 bases; unmatched junction nucleotides: 12. The germline V gene encodes CDR1 SGHDT and CDR2 YYEEEE. This CDR3 contains 19 residues. The CDR3 DNA reads TGTGCCAGCAGCCTGGGGGACAGGGGGCGGACAACCGGGGCCAACGTCCTGACTTTC. Residues: CASSLGDRGRTTGANVLTF.